Listed below are T cell receptor beta chains from one sample, sequenced in a study of PD-1 blockade in mismatch repair-deficient tumors. Profiling relied on immunoSEQ multiplex PCR, and the TCRdb table lists in-frame clones only, not all of them. Among around 130,000 clones listed, more than 70% were seen once. The sample in question was peripheral blood, obtained 70 to 72 weeks after starting pembrolizumab. These receptors all stem from an adult with mismatch repair-deficient cancer. The CDR3 runs from the conserved cysteine through the conserved F or W. The D gene is left open where the match is weak. Clone size is shown for a subset of rows, as once, few, many or a class of expanded clone.

size,J,D,V,DNA,CDR3
NA,TRBJ1-5,NA,TRBV4-1,TGCGCCAGCGGGTTCCCAGATCAGCCCCAGCATTTT,CASGFPDQPQHF
NA,TRBJ1-1,TRBD1,TRBV7-9,TGTGCCAGCAGCTTTGGGACAGCAAACACTGAAGCTTTCTTT,CASSFGTANTEAFF
NA,TRBJ1-1,TRBD1,TRBV27,TGTGCCAGCAGCTTAGGGGGCTGGACTGAAGCTTTCTTT,CASSLGGWTEAFF
NA,TRBJ1-3,NA,TRBV19,TGTGCCAGTAGCTCACAGCCGATGGGATTCTCTGGAAACACCATATATTTT,CASSSQPMGFSGNTIYF
NA,TRBJ2-1,NA,TRBV28,TGTGCCAGCAGTCGTTCGTCCGGGATGGGTGAGCAGTTCTTC,CASSRSSGMGEQFF
NA,TRBJ2-3,TRBD2,TRBV11-3,TGTGCCAGCAGCTTAGAATCGGGGGGGCCCACAGATACGCAGTATTTT,CASSLESGGPTDTQYF
once,TRBJ1-1,NA,TRBV30,TGTGCCTGGAGTTCCATCTTTGAGGGGAACACTGAAGCTTTCTTT,CAWSSIFEGNTEAFF
NA,TRBJ2-3,NA,TRBV7-3,TGTGCCAGCAGCTTAACCCCCCCGGCGCGGCCGGGAGATACGCAGTATTTT,CASSLTPPARPGDTQYF
NA,TRBJ2-1,TRBD2,TRBV27,TGTGCCAGCGGACGCGGGACTAGCGGCTACAATGAGCAGTTCTTC,CASGRGTSGYNEQFF
NA,TRBJ1-2,TRBD1,TRBV7-9,TGTGCCAGCAGCCGATCCGCCTCCGGGACAGAGTATGGCTACACCTTC,CASSRSASGTEYGYTF
NA,TRBJ2-3,TRBD2,TRBV9,TGTGCCAGCAGCGCGGGACTAGGGCCCTCAGATACGCAGTATTTT,CASSAGLGPSDTQYF
NA,TRBJ2-7,NA,TRBV4-2,TGTGCCAGCAGCCAAGATCCTGGGGTAGCCGACGAGCAGTACTTC,CASSQDPGVADEQYF
NA,TRBJ1-3,NA,TRBV18,TGTGCCAGCTCACCAAGGTATATTACCGATTCTGGAAACACCATATATTTT,CASSPRYITDSGNTIYF
NA,TRBJ1-5,NA,TRBV19,TGTGCCAGTAGTATAGATGGGGGCAATCAGCCCCAGCATTTT,CASSIDGGNQPQHF
NA,TRBJ2-1,TRBD2,TRBV9,TGTGCCAGCAGCGTAGCCGGGGGGATCCCTTACGATGAGCAGTTCTTC,CASSVAGGIPYDEQFF
NA,TRBJ2-2,NA,TRBV4-3,TGCGCCAGCAGCCAAGTCTTTGCAGGTTACGGAACGAACACCGGGGAGCTGTTTTTT,CASSQVFAGYGTNTGELFF
NA,TRBJ2-1,NA,TRBV9,TGTGCCAGCAGCCCCAGGGGGCTAGCGGGAAACAATGAGCAGTTCTTC,CASSPRGLAGNNEQFF
NA,TRBJ2-3,TRBD1,TRBV12-5,TGTGCTAGTGGTTTGCAGGCCGGGACAGGGTGGGCAGATACGCAGTATTTT,CASGLQAGTGWADTQYF
NA,TRBJ1-1,NA,TRBV5-1,TGCGCCAGCACGCCCCAGGGGTTAACCCACACTGAAGCTTTCTTT,CASTPQGLTHTEAFF
NA,TRBJ2-7,NA,TRBV27,TGTGCCAGCAGTCCCCATGGGTGGGGGGTACTCACCTACGAGCAGTACTTC,CASSPHGWGVLTYEQYF
NA,TRBJ2-2,NA,TRBV4-3,TGCGCCAGCAGCCTGCGAGGGGCTGACACCGGGGAGCTGTTTTTT,CASSLRGADTGELFF
NA,TRBJ2-7,NA,TRBV9,TGTGCCAGCAGCGTAGGAACGGATACCTACGAGCAGTACTTC,CASSVGTDTYEQYF
NA,TRBJ2-2,NA,TRBV7-2,TGTGCCAGCAGCTTAGCGGCGGATCGTAGCGAGGGCCCCCGGAACACCGGGGAGCTGTTTTTT,CASSLAADRSEGPRNTGELFF
NA,TRBJ1-4,TRBD1,TRBV13,TGTGCCAGCAGCTCAGGACAGGGGGCATATGAAAAACTGTTTTTT,CASSSGQGAYEKLFF
NA,TRBJ2-5,TRBD2,TRBV7-6,TGTGCCAGCAGCTTATGGACTAGCGAAGAGACCCAGTACTTC,CASSLWTSEETQYF
NA,TRBJ2-1,NA,TRBV6-5,TGTGCCAGCAGTTACTCGTACCCGAGCTCCTACAATGAGCAGTTCTTC,CASSYSYPSSYNEQFF
once,TRBJ2-7,NA,TRBV11-3,TGTGCCAGCAGCTTAGCCGGCGGGGCAACCTACGAGCAGTACTTC,CASSLAGGATYEQYF
NA,TRBJ2-7,NA,TRBV18,TGTGCCAGCTCACCACTAGATGGGCAGGTTAGCTCCTACGAGCAGTACTTC,CASSPLDGQVSSYEQYF
NA,TRBJ2-1,NA,TRBV19,TGTGCCAGTAGCCCAAGGGGGGTAATCTACAATGAGCAGTTCTTC,CASSPRGVIYNEQFF
NA,TRBJ2-3,NA,TRBV6-5,TGTGCCAGCAGTTACTCGGTCGCTAGTGCTACAGATACGCAGTATTTT,CASSYSVASATDTQYF
NA,TRBJ2-1,NA,TRBV6-5,TGTGCCAGCAGTCTTAGCTCCTACAATGAGCAGTTCTTC,CASSLSSYNEQFF
NA,TRBJ1-5,NA,TRBV7-9,TGTGCCAGCAGCTTATCCAGGGGAAATCAGCCCCAGCATTTT,CASSLSRGNQPQHF
NA,TRBJ2-3,NA,TRBV11-2,TGTGCCAGCAGCTTAGAAGCCGGGAGAGATACGCAGTATTTT,CASSLEAGRDTQYF
NA,TRBJ2-1,NA,TRBV10-3,TGTGCCATCAGTGTTAGAGGCGGGCATGTGGTCAATGAGCAGTTCTTC,CAISVRGGHVVNEQFF
few,TRBJ1-1,NA,TRBV5-5,TGTGCCAGCAGCTTGGGACAGGTTAACACTGAAGCTTTCTTT,CASSLGQVNTEAFF
NA,TRBJ1-2,NA,TRBV27,TGTGCCAGCAGCCCCGGGACCCCCTATGGCTACACCTTC,CASSPGTPYGYTF
once,TRBJ2-3,NA,TRBV4-1,TGCGCCAGCAGCCTCCCCGGTGGGGCAGATACGCAGTATTTT,CASSLPGGADTQYF
NA,TRBJ2-3,TRBD1,TRBV28,TGTGCCAGCAGTTCCCGGGACAGGGCCACAGATACGCAGTATTTT,CASSSRDRATDTQYF
NA,TRBJ2-3,TRBD2,TRBV7-2,TGTGCCAGCAGCTTAGCCGGGACTAGGAAAACAGATACGCAGTATTTT,CASSLAGTRKTDTQYF
NA,TRBJ2-7,NA,TRBV9,TGTGCCAGCAGCCCACAACCTGGGTACGAGCAGTACTTC,CASSPQPGYEQYF
NA,TRBJ2-7,TRBD1,TRBV4-3,TGCGCCAGCAGCCAGGAGGACAGGGTCGGAGACGAGCAGTACTTC,CASSQEDRVGDEQYF